The 8 T cell receptor beta chains given below trace back to one sample, sequenced in a study of cytomegalovirus exposure and HLA in healthy donors. TCRdb keeps only in-frame clones here, not all; method: immunoSEQ multiplex PCR. This sample has about 250,000 clones; roughly nine tenths occur once, and the top ten carry approximately 12%. Material for sequencing was PBMCs. Receptors were obtained from a man aged 18 to 29 in good health and CMV-seropositive.

The rearrangement links TRBV11-3 to TRBJ2-1; 13 bases align to TRBD2. Germline lookup yields CDR1 SGHNT and CDR2 YENEEA. The CDR3 extends over 15 amino acids. V was clipped by 3 bases and J by 7 bases; unmatched bases: 3. CDR3 nucleotide sequence: TGTGCCAGCAGCTTCACTAGCGGGAGGGCGAATGAGCAGTTCTTC. Translated, it gives CASSFTSGRANEQFF.

This clone occurred a few times. Additional DNA sequences in this sample encode the identical CDR3. The rearrangement links TRBV6-5 to TRBJ2-1, with D possibly matching TRBD1 (6 bases). V was shortened by 7 bases and J by 6 bases, with 7 bases between the two germline ends. CDR1 is MNHEY, CDR2 SVGAGI, per germline. The CDR3 covers 11 residues. The CDR3 sequence: CASKGGNEQFF. In nucleotides, the CDR3 is TGTGCCAGCAAAGGGGGCAATGAGCAGTTCTTC.

The chain combines TRBV7-9 with TRBJ2-7; TRBD1 matches 9 bases. Germline values: CDR1 SEHNR, CDR2 FQNEAQ (reference sequence). The CDR3 has 14 amino acids. Trimming at V came to 4 bases and at J to 3 bases, leaving 4 bases not matched to a gene. CDR3 protein: CASSSRTGDYEQYF. CDR3 nucleotide sequence: TGTGCCAGCAGCTCCCGGACAGGGGACTACGAGCAGTACTTC. The entire variable domain, with the rest obtained from reference TRBV7-9 and TRBJ2-7, is as follows: DTGVSQNPRHKITKRGQNVTFRCDPISEHNRLYWYRQTLGQGPEFLTYFQNEAQLEKSRLLSDRFSAERPKGSFSTLEIQRTEQGDSAMYLCASSSRTGDYEQYFGPGTRLTVT.

The rearrangement joins TRBV4-1 to TRBJ1-3, with 7 positions matching TRBD1. Germline CDR1 MGHRA, CDR2 YSYEKL. The trim removed 5 bases at V and 0 bases at J, leaving 7 bases unmatched. This CDR3 comprises 16 residues. The CDR3 bases are TGCGCCAGCAGCGATCGGACAGGTTCCTCTGGAAACACCATATATTTT. It translates to CASSDRTGSSGNTIYF.

This clone was recorded at least ten times. The chain recombines TRBV11-2 with TRBJ2-7; possibly TRBD2 for D (6 bases). In germline, CDR1 is SGHAT, CDR2 FQNNGV. The CDR3 extends over 14 amino acids. V was trimmed by 7 bases and J by 3 bases, leaving 16 bases between them. CDR3 loop: CASTLLATDYEQYF. CDR3 DNA sequence: TGTGCCAGCACCCTTCTAGCGACGGACTACGAGCAGTACTTC.

The gene calls are TRBV7-2 and TRBJ1-5; D is possibly TRBD1 (6 bases). Between the trimmed V and J ends, which lost 2 bases and 6 bases, there was a span of 17 bases. Looked up from germline, CDR1 is SGHTA and CDR2 is FQGNSA. This CDR3 is built from 16 residues. The DNA of the CDR3 is TGTGCCAGCAGCTTAACATTTTCCAGGGGTAGTCAGCCCCAGCATTTT. Amino acid sequence: CASSLTFSRGSQPQHF.

The genes are TRBV5-1 and TRBJ1-2, with a possible D match to TRBD1 (5 bases). Germline V CDR1 and CDR2: SGHRS, YFSETQ. CDR3 length equals 14 residues. Trimming cost V 1 base and J 8 bases, with 15 bases left between them. The CDR3 DNA reads TGCGCCAGCAGCTTGTGGGGGGAAACCGACGGCTACACCTTC. Its translation is CASSLWGETDGYTF.

This clone was counted only a few times. The chain carries TRBV6-1 and TRBJ1-4; unclear D gene. The CDR3 is 13 residues long. Germline V gene data show CDR1 as MNHNS and CDR2 as SASEGT. V was clipped by 2 bases and J by 7 bases, with 8 bases between them. In DNA, the CDR3 is TGTGCCAGCAGTGAAAACGAAAGTGAAAAACTGTTTTTT. Residues: CASSENESEKLFF.